A selection of T cell receptor beta chains follows, all from one sample in a study of post-analysis software for immune sequencing data. MiXCR was run by TCRdb on the PCR reads, yielding one entry per CDR3 protein. The data show roughly 540,000 distinct CDR3 sequences, less than 40% seen once. Specimen: blood. The receptors stem from a girl under 18 with multiple sclerosis. The CDR3 runs from the conserved cysteine through the conserved F or W. D genes are given only for firm matches. Clone size is shown for a subset of rows, as once, few, many or a class of expanded clone.

j_gene: TRBJ2-7; v_gene: TRBV20-1; d_gene: NA; abundance: few; len: 19; CDR3nt: TGCAGTGCTAGGGTATACTTCGGACAGACCGATAGGGACACCTACGAGCAGTACTTC; CDR3aa: CSARVYFGQTDRDTYEQYF
j_gene: TRBJ2-1; v_gene: TRBV5-1; d_gene: NA; abundance: few; len: 16; CDR3nt: TGCGCCAGCAGCTTGTTACCGACCCCCGCCACCAATGAGCAGTTCTTC; CDR3aa: CASSLLPTPATNEQFF
j_gene: TRBJ2-7; v_gene: TRBV9; d_gene: NA; abundance: NA; len: 15; CDR3nt: TGTGCCAGCAGCGTAGGAGTGGTAGCGGACGAGGAGCAGTACTTC; CDR3aa: CASSVGVVADEEQYF
j_gene: TRBJ2-4; v_gene: TRBV7-2; d_gene: NA; abundance: NA; len: 16; CDR3nt: TGTGCCAGCAGCCTAATCGGCATCCTTCCCAAAAACATTCAGTACTTC; CDR3aa: CASSLIGILPKNIQYF
j_gene: TRBJ1-1; v_gene: TRBV6-5; d_gene: TRBD1; abundance: NA; len: 14; CDR3nt: TGTGCCAGCAGTGAGACAGGGCTGAACACTGAAGCTTTCTTT; CDR3aa: CASSETGLNTEAFF
j_gene: TRBJ1-2; v_gene: TRBV29-1; d_gene: TRBD1; abundance: many; len: 13; CDR3nt: TGCAGCGTTGCGCGACAGGGTAGCGATGGCTACACCTTC; CDR3aa: CSVARQGSDGYTF
j_gene: TRBJ1-1; v_gene: TRBV20-1; d_gene: NA; abundance: NA; len: 14; CDR3nt: TGCAGTGCTACCCGGGGCAGAGGATACACTGAAGCTTTCTTT; CDR3aa: CSATRGRGYTEAFF
j_gene: TRBJ2-3; v_gene: TRBV5-1; d_gene: TRBD2; abundance: NA; len: 14; CDR3nt: TGCGCCAGTAGCGGGGAGGGCCCCCAAGATACGCAGTATTTT; CDR3aa: CASSGEGPQDTQYF
j_gene: TRBJ2-3; v_gene: TRBV4-2; d_gene: NA; abundance: few; len: 12; CDR3nt: TGTGCCAGCAGCTTACACACAGATACGCAGTATTTT; CDR3aa: CASSLHTDTQYF
j_gene: TRBJ2-1; v_gene: TRBV12-3/TRBV12-4; d_gene: TRBD2; abundance: few; len: 19; CDR3nt: TGTGCCAGCAGTTTCGGGACTAGCGGGGGGTCCCCTTCCTACAATGAGCAGTTCTTC; CDR3aa: CASSFGTSGGSPSYNEQFF
j_gene: TRBJ1-1; v_gene: TRBV10-3; d_gene: NA; abundance: NA; len: 16; CDR3nt: TGTGCCATCAGTGTGGCCAGTCATCAAATGAACACTGAAGCTTTCTTT; CDR3aa: CAISVASHQMNTEAFF
j_gene: TRBJ2-3; v_gene: TRBV3-1; d_gene: NA; abundance: NA; len: 16; CDR3nt: TGTGCCAGCAGCCTCCGGAGGGACTGGAGCACAGATACGCAGTATTTT; CDR3aa: CASSLRRDWSTDTQYF
j_gene: TRBJ2-1; v_gene: TRBV5-1; d_gene: TRBD2; abundance: NA; len: 17; CDR3nt: TGCGCCAGCAGCTGGAACCCTAGCGGGGGGGCCTACAATGAGCAGTTCTTC; CDR3aa: CASSWNPSGGAYNEQFF
j_gene: TRBJ2-3; v_gene: TRBV5-1; d_gene: NA; abundance: NA; len: 15; CDR3nt: TGCGCCAGCAGCTTGGACGCCCCTAGCACAGATACGCAGTATTTT; CDR3aa: CASSLDAPSTDTQYF
j_gene: TRBJ2-5; v_gene: TRBV27; d_gene: TRBD1; abundance: once; len: 15; CDR3nt: TGTGCCAGCAGTTCAGGGGGCGTCGGGGAAGAGACCCAGTACTTC; CDR3aa: CASSSGGVGEETQYF
j_gene: TRBJ1-4; v_gene: TRBV6-6; d_gene: TRBD1; abundance: NA; len: 16; CDR3nt: TGTGCCAGCAGTTACGGGGCAGGGGGCAGGAATGAAAAACTGTTTTTT; CDR3aa: CASSYGAGGRNEKLFF
j_gene: TRBJ2-5; v_gene: TRBV15; d_gene: TRBD2; abundance: NA; len: 18; CDR3nt: TGTGCCACCAGCAGAGTCCTTCCTAGCGGGGGACCGCGGGAGACCCAGTACTTC; CDR3aa: CATSRVLPSGGPRETQYF
j_gene: TRBJ1-2; v_gene: TRBV7-8; d_gene: NA; abundance: NA; len: 15; CDR3nt: TGTGCCAGCAGCTTGGGCGGCCGGGGGGTCTATGGCTACACCTTC; CDR3aa: CASSLGGRGVYGYTF
j_gene: TRBJ2-1; v_gene: TRBV20-1; d_gene: TRBD2; abundance: NA; len: 17; CDR3nt: TGCAGTGCTAGGGTCATACTAGCGGGTTCCAAATACAATGAGCAGTTCTTC; CDR3aa: CSARVILAGSKYNEQFF
j_gene: TRBJ1-1; v_gene: TRBV6-5; d_gene: TRBD1; abundance: few; len: 14; CDR3nt: TGTGCCAGCAGTTGGACAGGGACGGCGGTTGAAGCTTTCTTT; CDR3aa: CASSWTGTAVEAFF
j_gene: TRBJ1-2; v_gene: TRBV29-1; d_gene: TRBD1; abundance: NA; len: 14; CDR3nt: TGCAGCGTTGAACCGGAGACAGGGCCCTATGGCTACACCTTC; CDR3aa: CSVEPETGPYGYTF
j_gene: TRBJ2-6; v_gene: TRBV28; d_gene: TRBD1; abundance: few; len: 15; CDR3nt: TGTGCCAGTATCGGGACAGGGGCTGGGGCCAACGTCCTGACTTTC; CDR3aa: CASIGTGAGANVLTF
j_gene: TRBJ2-3; v_gene: TRBV20-1; d_gene: TRBD2; abundance: NA; len: 17; CDR3nt: TGCAGTGCTAGAGATCGTCAAGCGGGGGGCCGGACAGATACGCAGTATTTT; CDR3aa: CSARDRQAGGRTDTQYF
j_gene: TRBJ2-7; v_gene: TRBV10-1; d_gene: TRBD2; abundance: NA; len: 15; CDR3nt: TGCGCCAGCAGTGAGTCCCGCGGGGGAACCTACGAGCAGTACTTC; CDR3aa: CASSESRGGTYEQYF
j_gene: TRBJ2-7; v_gene: TRBV7-2; d_gene: NA; abundance: NA; len: 15; CDR3nt: TGTGCCAGCAGCTTAGTAGCGGCTCGATCGGACGAGCAGTACTTC; CDR3aa: CASSLVAARSDEQYF
j_gene: TRBJ1-4; v_gene: TRBV12-1; d_gene: NA; abundance: NA; len: 14; CDR3nt: TGTGCCAGCAGCTTTGCGCAAACTAATGAAAAACTGTTTTTT; CDR3aa: CASSFAQTNEKLFF
j_gene: TRBJ2-6; v_gene: TRBV19; d_gene: NA; abundance: NA; len: 14; CDR3nt: TGTGCCAGTATCAGCGCTCGAGGGGCCAACGTCCTGACTTTC; CDR3aa: CASISARGANVLTF
j_gene: TRBJ2-5; v_gene: TRBV5-1; d_gene: NA; abundance: few; len: 16; CDR3nt: TGCGCCAGCAGCTTTCTTCGGGCCCCAGGCGGGGAGACCCAGTACTTC; CDR3aa: CASSFLRAPGGETQYF
j_gene: TRBJ2-7; v_gene: TRBV10-3; d_gene: TRBD2; abundance: NA; len: 17; CDR3nt: TGTGCCATCAGTGAACAAGGACTAGCGGGGTCCCCCTACGAGCAGTACTTC; CDR3aa: CAISEQGLAGSPYEQYF
j_gene: TRBJ2-7; v_gene: TRBV3-1; d_gene: TRBD1; abundance: few; len: 15; CDR3nt: TGTGCCAGCAGCCAGAAACCGGGACAGGGGTTCGAGCAGTACTTC; CDR3aa: CASSQKPGQGFEQYF
j_gene: TRBJ1-1; v_gene: TRBV5-6; d_gene: NA; abundance: few; len: 16; CDR3nt: TGTGCCAGCAGCTTATCAGGACCCGTTATGAACACTGAAGCTTTCTTT; CDR3aa: CASSLSGPVMNTEAFF
j_gene: TRBJ1-2; v_gene: TRBV29-1; d_gene: TRBD1; abundance: many; len: 15; CDR3nt: TGCAGCGTCTCCGGGGACAGGGGGCTCAACTATGGCTACACCTTC; CDR3aa: CSVSGDRGLNYGYTF
j_gene: TRBJ2-1; v_gene: TRBV24-1; d_gene: NA; abundance: NA; len: 14; CDR3nt: TGTGCCACCAGTGATTTCTCCAGGGACCATGAGCAGTTCTTC; CDR3aa: CATSDFSRDHEQFF
j_gene: TRBJ2-2; v_gene: TRBV5-1; d_gene: TRBD1; abundance: NA; len: 14; CDR3nt: TGCGCCAGCAGCACAGGGGGGAACACCGGGGAGCTGTGTTTT; CDR3aa: CASSTGGNTGELCF
j_gene: TRBJ2-5; v_gene: TRBV12-3/TRBV12-4; d_gene: NA; abundance: NA; len: 14; CDR3nt: TGTGCCAGCAGTTTGACCAAAGGGGGGGAGACCCAGTACTTC; CDR3aa: CASSLTKGGETQYF
j_gene: TRBJ2-7; v_gene: TRBV27; d_gene: TRBD2; abundance: NA; len: 14; CDR3nt: TGTGCCAGCAGTCCACTAGCGGAGGCCTACGAGCAGTACTTC; CDR3aa: CASSPLAEAYEQYF
j_gene: TRBJ2-7; v_gene: TRBV2; d_gene: NA; abundance: NA; len: 15; CDR3nt: TGTGCCAGCACCGAACTGGGGGCCGGGTATTTCGAGCAGTACTTC; CDR3aa: CASTELGAGYFEQYF
j_gene: TRBJ2-3; v_gene: TRBV24-1; d_gene: NA; abundance: NA; len: 11; CDR3nt: TGTGCCACCAGAGGGGGGGGTACGCAGTATTTT; CDR3aa: CATRGGGTQYF
j_gene: TRBJ2-1; v_gene: TRBV2; d_gene: NA; abundance: once; len: 14; CDR3nt: TGTGCCAGCAGTGACGACTCGGCCTACAATGAGCAGTTCTTC; CDR3aa: CASSDDSAYNEQFF
j_gene: TRBJ1-1; v_gene: TRBV7-2; d_gene: TRBD1; abundance: NA; len: 14; CDR3nt: TGTGCCAGCAGCCTCATGGACAGGGTGTCAGAAGCTTTCTTT; CDR3aa: CASSLMDRVSEAFF
j_gene: TRBJ2-1; v_gene: TRBV10-3; d_gene: NA; abundance: few; len: 13; CDR3nt: TGTGCCATCAGTGAGTCCAGCAAGTTCGAGCAGTTCTTC; CDR3aa: CAISESSKFEQFF
j_gene: TRBJ1-1; v_gene: TRBV4-2; d_gene: NA; abundance: NA; len: 14; CDR3nt: TGTGCCAGCAGCCAAGATGGGGCTAGGACTGAAGATTTCTTT; CDR3aa: CASSQDGARTEDFF
j_gene: TRBJ1-1; v_gene: TRBV7-9; d_gene: NA; abundance: NA; len: 14; CDR3nt: TGTGCCAGCAGCTTAACAAGCAAGGTTATTGAAGCTTTCTTT; CDR3aa: CASSLTSKVIEAFF
j_gene: TRBJ2-4; v_gene: TRBV4-1; d_gene: TRBD1; abundance: NA; len: 17; CDR3nt: TGCGCCAGCAGCCAAGGGACAGGGCGGGTAGCCAAAAACATTCAGTACTTC; CDR3aa: CASSQGTGRVAKNIQYF
j_gene: TRBJ1-6; v_gene: TRBV24-1; d_gene: NA; abundance: NA; len: 17; CDR3nt: TGTGCCACCAGTGATTTCCACATGCGGCGCCTAAATTCACCCCTCCACTTT; CDR3aa: CATSDFHMRRLNSPLHF
j_gene: TRBJ2-3; v_gene: TRBV29-1; d_gene: NA; abundance: NA; len: 14; CDR3nt: TGCAGCGTTGTGGTGAGCCTACCCACAGATACGCAGTATTTT; CDR3aa: CSVVVSLPTDTQYF
j_gene: TRBJ1-1; v_gene: TRBV10-3; d_gene: TRBD1; abundance: few; len: 13; CDR3nt: TGTGCCAGCTTTGGACAGGGAGACACTGAAGCTTTCTTT; CDR3aa: CASFGQGDTEAFF
j_gene: TRBJ2-1; v_gene: TRBV19; d_gene: TRBD2; abundance: NA; len: 16; CDR3nt: TGTGCCACCCAAGAGACGGGGGGGCCCTTTAACAATGAGCAGTTCTTC; CDR3aa: CATQETGGPFNNEQFF
j_gene: TRBJ1-1; v_gene: TRBV29-1; d_gene: NA; abundance: NA; len: 11; CDR3nt: TGCAGCGTATGGCAGGGGACTGAAGCTTTCTTT; CDR3aa: CSVWQGTEAFF
j_gene: TRBJ1-1; v_gene: TRBV25-1; d_gene: NA; abundance: few; len: 15; CDR3nt: TGTGCCAGCAGTGAATCGCTGCCTAGGGGGGGTGAAGCTTTCTTT; CDR3aa: CASSESLPRGGEAFF
j_gene: TRBJ1-1; v_gene: TRBV7-9; d_gene: NA; abundance: NA; len: 13; CDR3nt: TGTGCCAGCACCAGGGGTTCCGACACTGAAGCTTTCTTT; CDR3aa: CASTRGSDTEAFF
j_gene: TRBJ2-1; v_gene: TRBV28; d_gene: NA; abundance: few; len: 16; CDR3nt: TGTGCCAGCAGTAAAAGGCGACAGGTGGAGTCGGAGACCCAGTTCTTC; CDR3aa: CASSKRRQVESETQFF
j_gene: TRBJ1-2; v_gene: TRBV5-6; d_gene: NA; abundance: few; len: 14; CDR3nt: TGTGCCAGCAGCTTAGGGGCGCTCGGCTATGGCTACACCTTC; CDR3aa: CASSLGALGYGYTF